This TCR beta chain came from a study of control samples from healthy donors and cancer patients (TCRdb year 2020). The V end gives up 4 bases and the J end 4 bases, leaving 10 bases in the junction not matched to a gene. The germline V gene provides CDR1 SGHDT and CDR2 YYEEEE. The CDR3 numbers 15 residues from cysteine through phenylalanine. The DNA shown is the 45-base CDR3, in frame from base 1. Concerning this clone: The specificity of this receptor is unknown. Within one base of it there is no much larger clone, and no base qualities were kept.

Library preparation used the immunoSEQ multiplex PCR assay. TCRdb re-hosts the immuneACCESS table, in-frame sequences only. Its copies lack some clones; in the studies checked, an unresolved V gene accounts for under half of them, and the cause for the rest is not known. This sample holds approximately 98,000 clones; 70% to 85% were observed only once. The ten largest clones represent around 6.6% of the sample. The sequence was obtained from a man between 18 and 35 years old in good health. This chain is built from TRBV5-6 and TRBJ1-1; 7 junctional bases match TRBD1. The sequencing sample was made of blood. The CDR3 region reads CASSEWTGDLTEAFF. The DNA reads as follows: TGTGCCAGCAGCGAATGGACAGGCGACCTCACTGAAGCTTTCTTT.